The 15 T cell receptor beta chains below all came from one sample that was sequenced in a study of blood T cell repertoires in COVID-19. Sequenced by immunoSEQ multiplex PCR; TCRdb stores in-frame clones only, minus some. The sample lists nearly 350,000 clones, 85% to 90% occurring once. Material: peripheral blood. These receptors came from a woman in her 70s with COVID-19, enrolled during active disease.

This sequence joins TRBV6-1 and TRBJ1-2; D is unclear. The V and J ends lost 2 bases and 0 bases respectively, with 13 bases between them. Germline assignment: CDR1 MNHNS and CDR2 SASEGT. The length of the CDR3 is 16 residues. CDR3 in DNA: TGTGCCAGCAGTGAATCTGTGCAGCGAGCTAACTATGGCTACACCTTC. Amino acid sequence: CASSESVQRANYGYTF.

The chain is built from TRBV6-5 and TRBJ2-5; D remains unclear. There are 14 residues in the CDR3. Trimming shortened V by 0 bases and J by 1 base, and 6 bases separated the two germline ends. The germline V gene has CDR1 MNHEY and CDR2 SVGAGI. This CDR3 is CASSYSPIQETQYF. In DNA, the CDR3 is TGTGCCAGCAGTTACTCCCCCATCCAAGAGACCCAGTACTTC.

This clone has just a few counts. V is TRBV11-1 and J is TRBJ2-5, with 7 nucleotides matching TRBD1. The germline V gene has CDR1 SGHAT and CDR2 FQDESV (reference sequence). With 3 bases clipped from V and 3 bases from J, the junction kept 1 base outside the gene matches. This CDR3 has 13 amino acids. CDR3 sequence (DNA): TGTGCCAGCAGCTTTGACAGGGAAGAGACCCAGTACTTC. Protein product: CASSFDREETQYF. Full variable domain (outside the CDR3, taken from reference TRBV11-1 and TRBJ2-5): EAEVAQSPRYKITEKSQAVAFWCDPISGHATLYWYRQILGQGPELLVQFQDESVVDDSQLPKDRFSAERLKGVDSTLKIQPAELGDSAMYLCASSFDREETQYFGPGTRLLVL.

With respect to this clone: Other DNA sequences in the same sample also yield this CDR3. This chain connects TRBV6-5 to TRBJ2-3, with a possible D match to TRBD2 (6 bases). From germline, CDR1 is MNHEY and CDR2 SVGAGI. Between the trimmed V and J ends, which lost 5 bases and 6 bases, there was a span of 9 bases. The CDR3 sequence is 12 residues long. The CDR3 nucleotides read TGTGCCAGCAGTCTAGGAGGGGATACGCAGTATTTT. This sequence encodes CASSLGGDTQYF.

The chain carries TRBV5-1 and TRBJ1-4; TRBD1 might be the D (6 bases). The V end was cut by 0 bases, the J end by 7 bases, with 13 bases between. In germline, CDR1 is SGHRS, CDR2 YFSETQ. This CDR3 comprises 15 residues. The CDR3 loop is CASSLGSGAGEKLFF. CDR3 in DNA: TGCGCCAGCAGCTTGGGTTCAGGGGCCGGTGAAAAACTGTTTTTT.

This sequence joins TRBV12-3 or TRBV12-4 and TRBJ2-2; D not certain. The CDR3 has 13 residues. The germline V and J ends were trimmed by 5 bases and 4 bases, with 8 bases remaining between them. The CDR3 here is CASSPFSTGELFF. In DNA form, the CDR3 reads TGTGCCAGCAGTCCTTTCAGCACCGGGGAGCTGTTTTTT.

The chain combines TRBV28 with TRBJ1-2; the D gene is possibly TRBD1 (6 bases). Germline loops: CDR1 MDHEN, CDR2 SYDVKM. This CDR3 spans 11 amino acids. V was pared by 7 bases and J by 10 bases, with 13 bases between. The CDR3 coding sequence is TGTGCCAGCACTACAGGGTCCCTCTACACCTTC. Encoded protein: CASTTGSLYTF.

V is TRBV28 and J is TRBJ2-3; TRBD1 matches 8 bases. CDR1 and CDR2 from the germline V gene are MDHEN and SYDVKM. The CDR3 is made up of 15 amino acids. The junction had 10 bases not matched to a gene; V was cut back by 5 bases and J by 6 bases. CDR3 coding DNA: TGTGCCAGCAGTCAGCGGACAGGGTCTTTTGATACGCAGTATTTT. This codes for CASSQRTGSFDTQYF.

CDR3 loop: CASSLWAGQGSNTEAFF. The CDR3, as DNA: TGTGCCAGCAGTTTATGGGCGGGACAGGGCTCGAACACTGAAGCTTTCTTT. The J gene is TRBJ1-1, the V gene TRBV28; TRBD1 agrees at 9 bases. Germline assignment: CDR1 MDHEN and CDR2 SYDVKM. CDR3 length: 17 amino acids. V was pared by 0 bases and J by 1 base, with 6 bases of the junction left unmatched.

V gene TRBV6-1 combines with J gene TRBJ1-2, with unresolved D. The V end lost 1 base, the J end lost 4 bases, and 16 bases lay between the germline ends. Germline loops: CDR1 MNHNS, CDR2 SASEGT. The CDR3 spans 16 residues. In DNA form, the CDR3 reads TGTGCCAGCAGTGAAGGGCCCCAGAGTTCAGGCTATGGCTACACCTTC. Amino acids: CASSEGPQSSGYGYTF.

V usage is TRBV5-6 and J usage is TRBJ1-2; D perhaps matches TRBD1 (5 bases). Between the trimmed V and J ends, which lost 2 bases and 5 bases, there was a span of 16 bases. Germline lookup yields CDR1 SGHDT and CDR2 YYEEEE. There are 15 residues in the CDR3. The CDR3 DNA sequence: TGTGCCAGCAGCTTTAAAGGGGCCCCTTTGTATGGCTACACCTTC. As protein: CASSFKGAPLYGYTF.

The chain joins TRBV4-2 to TRBJ2-2, with 8 positions matching TRBD1. Germline values: CDR1 LGHNA, CDR2 YNFKEQ. The V segment lost 1 base and the J segment 0 bases; nucleotides outside the gene matches: 1. The CDR3 spans 16 residues. DNA for the CDR3: TGTGCCAGCAGCCAAGGGACAGGGACGAACACCGGGGAGCTGTTTTTT. It translates to CASSQGTGTNTGELFF.

This rearrangement joins TRBV30 to TRBJ1-6; 7 nucleotides line up with TRBD1. The CDR3 spans 14 residues. J lost 8 bases, V lost 5 bases, and 9 bases had no gene match. Germline values: CDR1 GTSNPN, CDR2 SVGIG (reference sequence). As DNA, the CDR3 is TGTGCCTGGGGTTACAGGGGCGGTGATTCACCCCTCCACTTT. It encodes CAWGYRGGDSPLHF.

Written as DNA, the CDR3 is TGTGCCAGCAGCGCGGCAGGGGGAATCGATGGCTACACCTTC. Translating gives CASSAAGGIDGYTF. The chain carries TRBV2 and TRBJ1-2; 7 bases are a match to TRBD1. Germline-derived CDR1 and CDR2 are SNHLY and FYNNEI. This CDR3 region has 14 residues. V gave up 6 bases and J gave up 6 bases; unmatched junction bases: 10.

The gene calls are TRBV3-1 (or the pseudogene TRBV3-2) and TRBJ1-5, with TRBD1 as a possible D gene (6 bases). The CDR3 length is 15 residues. Germline V gives CDR1 LGHDT, CDR2 YNNKEL (reference sequence). The V end was cut by 2 bases, the J end by 3 bases, with 11 bases between. Here the CDR3 reads CASSQLTGPNQPQHF. The CDR3 region has the DNA TGTGCCAGCAGCCAACTAACAGGGCCCAATCAGCCCCAGCATTTT.